This TCR beta chain was retrieved from a study of graft-versus-host responses after intestinal transplantation. Study-wide context: Each recipient received a multivisceral, liver-intestinal, or isolated intestinal graft. The study's findings and limits: With peak circulating GvH clone levels came an association with early post-transplant HvG declines. Detection of GvH clones occurred in recipient marrow, and some had their first appearance in ileum or blood.

Method: immunoSEQ multiplex PCR; TCRdb's copy keeps in-frame clones and lacks some. The sample records under 90,000 clones, approximately 90% being singletons. A word on this clone: Its antigen is undetermined.

With V trimmed by 1 base and J by 4 bases, 3 bases remained unmatched. The CDR3 contains 15 residues. CDR1 is SGHNT and CDR2 is YYREEE in the germline V gene (reference sequence). The chain has TRBV5-4 and TRBJ2-3; 10 nucleotides line up with TRBD2. The TCR sequence derives from a human patient who received an intestinal transplant, so some T cells may come from the graft donor. Specimen: PBMCs, collected 98 days after intestinal transplantation. CDR3 sequence reads: CASSLKAGGPDTQYF. CDR3 nucleotides: TGTGCCAGCAGCTTGAAAGCGGGGGGGCCAGATACGCAGTATTTT.